Listed below are T cell receptor beta chains from one sample, sequenced in a study of patients and donors after allogeneic stem cell transplantation. TCRdb redid the calling of the RT-PCR reads with MiXCR, one entry per CDR3 protein. The sample has roughly 940,000 distinct CDR3 sequences, roughly 18% seen once. Source material: blood, either unsorted or a sorted T cell fraction (not recorded which). All receptors come from a human donor who was either an allogeneic HSCT recipient or a stem cell or donor lymphocyte infusion donor (not recorded which). It is not recorded whose cells these are; they may come from a transplant donor. Both conserved end residues are part of each CDR3. The D gene is left open where the match is weak. Some rows mark clone size as missing; the rest say once, few, many or name a class of expanded clone.

V	J	length	size	D	DNA	CDR3
TRBV13	TRBJ1-1	14	NA	NA	TGTGCCAGCAGCTTACGTTTTCCGAACACTGAAGCTTTCTTT	CASSLRFPNTEAFF
TRBV24-1	TRBJ2-1	16	few	TRBD2	TGTGCCACCACCAGAGCGGGAGCGTCCTTCTACAATGAGCAGTTCTTC	CATTRAGASFYNEQFF
TRBV6-2/TRBV6-3	TRBJ2-5	15	few	NA	TGTGCCAGCAGACCACCGGGACGCCGTCAAGAGACCCAGTACTTC	CASRPPGRRQETQYF
TRBV5-1	TRBJ1-2	14	few	NA	TGCGCCAGCAGCCCTAAGACAGTGGCGGGAGGCTACACCTTC	CASSPKTVAGGYTF
TRBV12-3/TRBV12-4	TRBJ2-1	16	NA	NA	TGTGCCAGCAGTACCGGAAGGGGGGGCGGCGGCAATGAGCAGTTCTTC	CASSTGRGGGGNEQFF
TRBV16	TRBJ1-5	15	many	NA	TGTGCCAGCAGCCAATCCACAGGGCGCAATCAGCCCCAGCATTTT	CASSQSTGRNQPQHF
TRBV25-1	TRBJ1-1	14	few	TRBD1	TGTGCCAGCAGTAGACAGGGGGCGCCCACTGAAGCTTTCTTT	CASSRQGAPTEAFF
TRBV25-1	TRBJ1-5	14	NA	NA	TGTGCCAGCGCCCGGTCCCTAGGGGATCAGCCCCAGCATTTT	CASARSLGDQPQHF
TRBV20-1	TRBJ2-1	12	many	NA	TGCAGTGCTTCGACAGGCTACAATGAGCAGTTCTTC	CSASTGYNEQFF
TRBV12-3/TRBV12-4	TRBJ2-1	16	many	TRBD2	TGTGCCAGCAGTAGAACCGGGACTAGCGGGAGGTATGAGCAGTTCTTC	CASSRTGTSGRYEQFF
TRBV15	TRBJ2-7	14	NA	TRBD1	TGTGCCACCAGCGGGGACAGGGTCTCCTACGAGCAGTACTTC	CATSGDRVSYEQYF
TRBV19	TRBJ2-2	15	NA	NA	TGTGCCAGTAGTCCGGGACGGGAAAATCGTGGGGAGCTGTTTTTT	CASSPGRENRGELFF
TRBV3-1	TRBJ2-7	13	NA	NA	TGTGCCAGCAGCCAAGGCAGGGCCAACGAGCAGTACTTC	CASSQGRANEQYF
TRBV12-3/TRBV12-4	TRBJ1-4	13	many	TRBD1	TGTGCCAGCAGTTCGACAGGGGCCGAAAAACTGTTTTTT	CASSSTGAEKLFF
TRBV7-9	TRBJ1-1	17	NA	TRBD1	TGTGCCAGCAGCTTGTGGGGCAGGGGGCGCCAGGACACTGAAGCTTTCTTT	CASSLWGRGRQDTEAFF
TRBV4-2	TRBJ2-1	16	many	TRBD2	TGTGCCAGCAGCCAGACAAGACTAGCTAATGACAATGAGCAGTTCTTC	CASSQTRLANDNEQFF
TRBV7-9	TRBJ2-7	14	few	NA	TGTGCCAGCAGCCTACAGGGTTCCCTCGCCGAGCAGTACTTC	CASSLQGSLAEQYF
TRBV20-1	TRBJ2-3	13	NA	NA	TGCAGTGCTAGAGGGGGAGGAATCGATACGCAGTATTTT	CSARGGGIDTQYF
TRBV15	TRBJ2-4	15	many	TRBD1	TGTGCCACCAGCAGAGGGGACAGAGTCGAAAACATTCAGTACTTC	CATSRGDRVENIQYF
TRBV12-3/TRBV12-4	TRBJ2-1	14	few	TRBD2	TGTGCCAGCAGTATTAGCGGGGGGGCCGTTGAGCAGTTCTTC	CASSISGGAVEQFF
TRBV20-1	TRBJ1-1	13	few	NA	TGCAGTGCTGAACCTCTTGACTTGGGCTTGGCTTTCTTT	CSAEPLDLGLAFF
TRBV20-1	TRBJ2-1	12	few	NA	TGCAGTGCTAGAGCCCCGGGGTCTGAGCAGTTCTTC	CSARAPGSEQFF
TRBV24-1	TRBJ2-7	16	NA	TRBD1	TGTGCCACCAGTGGGACCGGGACAGGGTCGGTCTACGAGCAGTACTTC	CATSGTGTGSVYEQYF
TRBV12-3/TRBV12-4	TRBJ2-1	14	NA	TRBD2	TGTGCCAGCAGGGCGGGAGTTTTGCCGGATGAGCAGTTCTTC	CASRAGVLPDEQFF
TRBV12-3/TRBV12-4	TRBJ1-2	13	NA	NA	TGTGCCAGCAGTTTGGACCCGGGCTATGGCTACACCTTC	CASSLDPGYGYTF
TRBV25-1	TRBJ1-4	13	few	NA	TGTGCCAGCAGCCCGTACGAGAATGAAAAACTGTTTTTT	CASSPYENEKLFF
TRBV12-1	TRBJ2-3	17	few	NA	TGTGCCAGCAGCCCTAGGACTAGCGGGAGTGGGACAGATACGCAGTATTTT	CASSPRTSGSGTDTQYF
TRBV4-2	TRBJ1-1	15	many	TRBD1	TGTGCCAGCGGAAAACGGACAGGGTCTGGGACTGAAGCTTTCTTT	CASGKRTGSGTEAFF
TRBV12-3/TRBV12-4	TRBJ1-4	14	NA	TRBD1	TGTGCCAGCAGTTTAAGGGGGCACAATGAAAAACTGTTTTTT	CASSLRGHNEKLFF
TRBV5-1	TRBJ2-1	11	NA	NA	TGCGCCACTAGGGGGGGCAATGAGCAGTTCTTC	CATRGGNEQFF
TRBV9	TRBJ2-1	15	many	NA	TGTGCCAGCAGCGTTCAGGGAAGCTCCTACAATGAGCAGTTCTTC	CASSVQGSSYNEQFF
TRBV5-1	TRBJ2-5	13	many	NA	TGTGCCAGCAGCCCCGGGGTCCAAGAGACCCAGTACTTC	CASSPGVQETQYF
TRBV24-1	TRBJ2-5	13	few	NA	TGTGCCACCAAGGGGAGCTTCCAAGAGACCCAGTACTTC	CATKGSFQETQYF
TRBV11-2	TRBJ2-1	16	NA	NA	TGTGCCAGCAGCACGGGGATAGGCAGTCCTTACAATGAGCAGTTCTTC	CASSTGIGSPYNEQFF
TRBV21-1	TRBJ1-1	14	many	NA	TGTGCCAGCAGCAAAGTGAGTTTGAACACTGAAGCTTTCTTT	CASSKVSLNTEAFF
TRBV29-1	TRBJ2-5	14	NA	NA	TGCAGCGTTGGGGTTGTCGATGGACGAGAGACCCAGTACTTC	CSVGVVDGRETQYF
TRBV19	TRBJ2-2	12	NA	NA	TGTGCCAGTAGTATATTTGTCGGGGAGCTGTTTTTT	CASSIFVGELFF
TRBV28	TRBJ2-7	17	NA	NA	TGTGCCAGCAGTCCAACGCCGTTCGGGGCTGGTTGGTACGAGCAGTACTTC	CASSPTPFGAGWYEQYF
TRBV4-1	TRBJ1-1	15	few	NA	TGCGCCAGCAGCCAAGATGGAACGCGTGGCACTGAAGCTTTCTTT	CASSQDGTRGTEAFF
TRBV4-3	TRBJ2-1	13	few	TRBD1	TGCGCCAGCAGCCGAGCCACCGGGACAGGGCGGTTCTTC	CASSRATGTGRFF
TRBV20-1	TRBJ1-3	14	NA	TRBD1	TGCAGTGCGGAACAACAGGGGACTGGAAACACCATATATTTT	CSAEQQGTGNTIYF
TRBV19	TRBJ1-5	15	NA	NA	TGTGCCAGTAGTATAGAGGGGGTGAACGCTCAGCCCCAGCATTTT	CASSIEGVNAQPQHF
TRBV30	TRBJ1-5	13	NA	NA	TGTGCCTGGACAGGGGATGGCAATCAGCCCCAGCATTTT	CAWTGDGNQPQHF
TRBV12-3/TRBV12-4	TRBJ2-7	15	NA	TRBD1	TGTGCCAGCAGTTTATGGACAGGGGGACGCGACGAGCAGTACTTC	CASSLWTGGRDEQYF
TRBV6-5	TRBJ1-4	17	few	NA	TGTGCCAGCAGTTACTCCGGGGGGCAGGGGTCTAATGAAAAACTGTTTTTT	CASSYSGGQGSNEKLFF
TRBV20-1	TRBJ2-7	13	NA	NA	TGCAGTGCTAGAGATGCAGGGTACTACGAGCAGTACTTC	CSARDAGYYEQYF
TRBV21-1	TRBJ2-2	15	NA	NA	TGTGCCAGCAGCAAAACTAGCGGTGGGACCGGGGAGCTGTTTTTT	CASSKTSGGTGELFF
TRBV5-1	TRBJ2-5	16	NA	NA	TGCGCCAGCAGCTTGGGCCGACAGCCCCTTCAAGAGACCCAGTACTTC	CASSLGRQPLQETQYF
TRBV6-5	TRBJ2-3	8	few	NA	TGTGCCGGGCTGTTGGAGTATTTT	CAGLLEYF
TRBV12-5	TRBJ2-1	13	NA	TRBD1	TGTGCTAGTGGTCGGCAGGGGGACAATGAGCAGTTCTTC	CASGRQGDNEQFF
TRBV11-2	TRBJ2-1	16	NA	NA	TGTGCCAGCAGCTTAAGGACAGAGGCGATTTACAATGAGCAGTTCTTC	CASSLRTEAIYNEQFF
TRBV5-1	TRBJ2-3	12	NA	NA	TGCGCCAGCAGTCGCGACTCAGATACGCAGTATTTT	CASSRDSDTQYF
TRBV12-3/TRBV12-4	TRBJ1-2	13	NA	NA	TGTGCCAGCAGCCCTACAGGGAAGGGGGGCTACACCTTC	CASSPTGKGGYTF
TRBV5-5	TRBJ2-7	13	NA	NA	TGTGCCAGCGCTAAGGGCCCGTCCTACGAGCAGTACTTC	CASAKGPSYEQYF
TRBV6-2/TRBV6-3	TRBJ2-7	15	few	TRBD2	TGTGCCAGCACCGCTCCCCGAAGCGGGAGCGACGAGCAGTACTTC	CASTAPRSGSDEQYF
TRBV7-2	TRBJ1-2	14	NA	NA	TGTGCCAGCAGCGGGAGACAGGCTAACTATGGCTACACCTTC	CASSGRQANYGYTF
TRBV18	TRBJ2-5	12	few	NA	TGTGCCAGCTCACCCGAACAAGAGACCCAGTACTTC	CASSPEQETQYF